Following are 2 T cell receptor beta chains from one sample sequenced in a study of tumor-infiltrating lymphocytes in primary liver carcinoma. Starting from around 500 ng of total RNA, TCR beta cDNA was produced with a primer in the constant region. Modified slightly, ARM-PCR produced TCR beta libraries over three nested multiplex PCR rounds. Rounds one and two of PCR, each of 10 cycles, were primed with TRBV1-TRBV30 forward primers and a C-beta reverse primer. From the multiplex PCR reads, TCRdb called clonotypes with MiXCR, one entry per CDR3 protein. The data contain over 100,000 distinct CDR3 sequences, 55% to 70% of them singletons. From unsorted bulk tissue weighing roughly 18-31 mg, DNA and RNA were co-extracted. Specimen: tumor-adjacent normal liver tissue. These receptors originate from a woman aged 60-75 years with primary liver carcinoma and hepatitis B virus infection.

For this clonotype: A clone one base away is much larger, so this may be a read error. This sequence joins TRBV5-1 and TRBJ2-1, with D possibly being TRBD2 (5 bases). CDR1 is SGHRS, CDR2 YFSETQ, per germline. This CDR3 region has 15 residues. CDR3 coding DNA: TGCGCCAGCGGCTTGGGGTGGGAGTCCTCCAATGAGCAGTTCTTC. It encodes CASGLGWESSNEQFF.

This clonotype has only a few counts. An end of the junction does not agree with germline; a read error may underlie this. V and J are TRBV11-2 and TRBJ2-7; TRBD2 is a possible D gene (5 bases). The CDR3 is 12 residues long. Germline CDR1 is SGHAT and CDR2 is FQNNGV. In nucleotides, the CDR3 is TGTGCCGGCAGCTTGAGGGCCTACGAACAGTACTTC. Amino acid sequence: CAGSLRAYEQYF.